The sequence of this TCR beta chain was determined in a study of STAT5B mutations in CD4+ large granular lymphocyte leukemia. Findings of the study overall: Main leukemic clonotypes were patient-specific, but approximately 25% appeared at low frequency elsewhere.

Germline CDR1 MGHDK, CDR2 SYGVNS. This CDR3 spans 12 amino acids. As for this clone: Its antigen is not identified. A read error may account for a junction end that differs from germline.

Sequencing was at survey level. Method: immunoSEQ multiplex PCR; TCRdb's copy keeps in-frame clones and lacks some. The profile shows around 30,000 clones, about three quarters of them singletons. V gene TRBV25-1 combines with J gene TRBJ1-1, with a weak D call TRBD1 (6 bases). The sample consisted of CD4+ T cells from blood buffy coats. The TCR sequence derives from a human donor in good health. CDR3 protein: CASSERDTEALF. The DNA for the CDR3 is TGTGCCAGCAGTGAGAGGGACACTGAAGCTCTCTTT.